This entry features one T cell receptor (beta chain) sequence. Its target is not known. Via 5' RACE with UMI labels, TRB cDNA libraries were prepared. TCRdb re-called the 5' RACE reads; one entry per CDR3 protein, DNA not given. This table holds tens of thousands of distinct CDR3 sequences. This specimen belongs to a study of CXCR3-negative and CXCR3-positive naive CD8 T cells. At the level of the study: Sequencing gave some 140 million TRB reads overall, about 1.5 +/- 0.3 million per library.

Germline loops: CDR1 LGHNA, CDR2 YSLEER. The CDR3 spans 15 residues. General study findings and limits: Memory CD8+ T cell repertoires were far less diverse than both naive subsets.

The sequencing input was memory CD8+ T cells from blood. The V gene is TRBV4-3, the J gene TRBJ2-7; lacking DNA, the TRBD2 call made by TCRdb goes unchecked. The TCR sequence derives from a human donor in good health. Some clones in this sample may be carry-over from other donors' samples. The CDR3 loop is CASSQDPSGLGEQYF.